The 21 T cell receptor beta chains below all came from one sample that was sequenced in a study of cytomegalovirus exposure and HLA in healthy donors. 13 Jbeta primers and 60 Vbeta primers were used for the PCR. Some clones are missing from TCRdb's copy, which holds only in-frame ones; the method was immunoSEQ multiplex PCR. The table has over 150,000 clones, roughly 80% seen once. Input material: PBMCs. The receptors here all came from a man aged 18 to 35 in good health and CMV-seronegative.

The chain links TRBV7-2 to TRBJ2-7; TRBD2 aligns across 8 bases. The CDR3 spans 13 residues. Germline-derived CDR1 and CDR2 are SGHTA and FQGNSA. V lost 5 bases and J lost 2; bases outside the gene matches: 2. CDR3 bases: TGTGCCAGCAGCCGGACTAGCCCCTACGAGCAGTACTTC. Translated, it gives CASSRTSPYEQYF.

This chain uses TRBV14 with TRBJ2-1; a possible D gene is TRBD2 (6 bases). V dropped 0 bases and J dropped 0 bases, with 9 bases sitting between them. The CDR3 is 16 residues long. Germline V CDR1 and CDR2: SGHDN, FVKESK. DNA for the CDR3: TGTGCCAGCAGCCAAGAGGCGGGATCCTCCTACAATGAGCAGTTCTTC. It specifies CASSQEAGSSYNEQFF.

This clone is medium-sized by share. This sequence joins TRBV4-3 and TRBJ2-4; no definite D call. This CDR3 contains 15 residues. Germline loops: CDR1 LGHNA, CDR2 YSLEER. V was clipped by 3 bases and J by 10 bases, with 19 bases between them. The CDR3 coding sequence is TGCGCCAGCAGCCAGGCTGACTCCCGATCCCCTATTCAGTACTTC. It translates to CASSQADSRSPIQYF.

This clone was counted between two and nine times. Other DNA variants within this sample encode the same CDR3. The chain employs TRBV19 and TRBJ2-7; 8 bases are shared with TRBD1. The CDR3 length is 15 residues. Germline lookup yields CDR1 LNHDA and CDR2 SQIVND (reference sequence). The V and J ends lost 1 base and 0 bases, in that order; junction bases with no gene match: 2. The CDR3 DNA reads TGTGCCAGTAGTATAGGGCAGGGGGCCTCCTACGAGCAGTACTTC. Translation gives CASSIGQGASYEQYF. The full variable domain, completed using reference TRBV19 and TRBJ2-7, is DGGITQSPKYLFRKEGQNVTLSCEQNLNHDAMYWYRQDPGQGLRLIYYSQIVNDFQKGDIAEGYSVSREKKESFPLTVTSAQKNPTAFYLCASSIGQGASYEQYFGPGTRLTVT.

This clone occurred once. This chain connects TRBV7-2 to TRBJ2-1; 7 nucleotides align to TRBD1. The V gene's germline CDR1 is SGHTA and CDR2 FQGNSA. The CDR3 length is 16 residues. The V gene end was trimmed by 5 bases and the J gene end by 0 bases; junction bases not matched to a gene: 7. In DNA form, the CDR3 reads TGTGCCAGCAGCGTAAAGGGGGACAGCTCCTACAATGAGCAGTTCTTC. This sequence encodes CASSVKGDSSYNEQFF.

The chain joins TRBV15 to TRBJ2-1; D is perhaps TRBD2 (8 bases). Trimming cost V 0 bases and J 6 bases, with 15 bases left between them. CDR3 length: 16 residues. Germline lookup yields CDR1 LNHNV and CDR2 YYDKDF (reference sequence). CDR3 in amino acids: CATSRDFREGANEQFF. DNA of the CDR3: TGTGCCACCAGCAGAGATTTCCGGGAGGGGGCCAATGAGCAGTTCTTC.

The V call is TRBV6-4, the J call TRBJ2-5, with 10 bases lining up with TRBD2. With V trimmed by 0 bases and J by 1 base, 2 bases remained unmatched. This CDR3 region has 16 residues. Germline CDR1 and CDR2: MRHNA and SNTAGT. The CDR3 is CASSDSSGRGQETQYF. In nucleotides, the CDR3 is TGTGCCAGCAGTGACTCCAGCGGGAGGGGCCAAGAGACCCAGTACTTC.

The chain uses TRBV18 and TRBJ2-2, with 9 nucleotides matching TRBD1. V shed 0 bases, J shed 3 bases, and the junction held 14 bases outside the gene matches. Germline values: CDR1 KGHSH, CDR2 LQKENI. The CDR3 is made up of 20 amino acids. The CDR3 spells CASSPPNGLVGTGYTGELFF. The CDR3 nucleotides are TGTGCCAGCTCACCACCGAATGGCCTGGTCGGGACAGGGTACACCGGGGAGCTGTTTTTT.

Details on this clone: Additional DNA sequences in this sample encode the identical CDR3. The genes are TRBV29-1 and TRBJ1-5, with D possibly being TRBD1 (6 bases). From germline, CDR1 is SQVTM and CDR2 ANQGSEA. The CDR3 totals 12 residues. V was pared by 6 bases and J by 3 bases, with 9 bases between. The CDR3 sequence is CSVRDTNQPQHF. DNA for the CDR3: TGCAGCGTCCGGGACACCAATCAGCCCCAGCATTTT.

The chain joins TRBV19 to TRBJ2-1; weak D call: TRBD2 (5 bases). The length of the CDR3 is 15 residues. V lost 4 bases, J lost 4 bases, and 14 bases lay in between. The germline V gene encodes CDR1 LNHDA and CDR2 SQIVND (reference sequence). CDR3 in DNA: TGTGCCAGTAGTACCCCGAGGAGGCGGTACAATGAGCAGTTCTTC. Translation gives CASSTPRRRYNEQFF.

DNA of the CDR3: TGTGCCAGCAGCATCGACGGGGGGCTCAATGAGCAGTTCTTC. As protein: CASSIDGGLNEQFF. The chain has TRBV11-2 and TRBJ2-1; a possible D gene is TRBD2 (7 bases). CDR1 and CDR2 (germline): SGHAT, FQNNGV. V lost 5 bases to trimming and J lost 6 bases, with 14 bases between them. The CDR3 spans 14 residues.

The J gene is TRBJ2-1, the V gene TRBV5-1, with 10 bases fitting TRBD2. The CDR3 is 14 amino acids. V was pared by 0 bases and J by 14 bases, with 8 bases of the junction left unmatched. The germline gives CDR1 SGHRS, CDR2 YFSETQ. The chain's CDR3 is CASSLELAGEREFF. As DNA, the CDR3 is TGCGCCAGCAGCTTGGAGCTAGCGGGAGAACGAGAGTTCTTC.

The chain combines TRBV4-3 with TRBJ1-1; D possibly corresponds to TRBD1 (5 bases). Trimming shortened V by 4 bases and J by 6 bases, and 21 bases separated the two germline ends. The germline V gene encodes CDR1 LGHNA and CDR2 YSLEER. CDR3 size: 16 residues. This CDR3 reads CASSLFLGEGMAEAFF. The CDR3 bases are TGCGCCAGCAGCCTTTTTCTGGGGGAGGGGATGGCTGAAGCTTTCTTT.

This chain joins TRBV25-1 and TRBJ2-3, with unresolved D. In germline, CDR1 is MGHDK, CDR2 SYGVNS. The CDR3 loop spans 13 amino acids. The V end was cut by 2 bases, the J end by 2 bases, with 5 bases between. The CDR3 sequence: CASSEIVTDTQYF. For the CDR3, the DNA is TGTGCCAGCAGTGAAATCGTCACAGATACGCAGTATTTT.

The J gene is TRBJ2-2, the V gene TRBV2; 12 bases fit TRBD2. V was pared by 4 bases and J by 3 bases, with 6 bases of the junction left unmatched. The CDR3 is 17 residues long. Germline V CDR1 and CDR2: SNHLY, FYNNEI. CDR3 sequence: CASSASTSGRHTGELFF. CDR3 nucleotides: TGTGCCAGCAGTGCCTCTACTAGCGGGAGGCACACCGGGGAGCTGTTTTTT.

The DNA for the CDR3 is TGTGCCAGCCTCCGGGACTTGGGTCCCCTCGAGCAGTACTTC. Translated: CASLRDLGPLEQYF. V gene TRBV6-1 combines with J gene TRBJ2-7; D possibly corresponds to TRBD2 (6 bases). Trimming pared 8 bases from V and 6 bases from J, leaving 20 bases between. CDR3 length equals 14 residues. Germline V gene sequence: CDR1 MNHNS, CDR2 SASEGT.

About this clone itself: Germline and junction disagree at one end, which may indicate a read error. The chain carries TRBV7-9 and TRBJ2-7, with a tentative D call TRBD2 (6 bases). Looked up from germline, CDR1 is SEHNR and CDR2 is FQNEAQ (reference sequence). This CDR3 spans 13 amino acids. CDR3 region: CSSIATPGDVQYF. In nucleotides, the CDR3 is TGTTCCAGCATCGCGACCCCGGGGGACGTGCAGTACTTC.

This chain connects TRBV5-4 to TRBJ2-1; perhaps TRBD1 as D (5 bases). V lost 0 bases, J lost 8 bases, and 15 bases lay in between. Per germline, CDR1 SGHNT and CDR2 YYREEE (reference sequence). The CDR3 runs 15 residues. The CDR3 region is CASSLGGRAGDEQFF. The CDR3 nucleotides read TGTGCCAGCAGCTTGGGGGGCAGGGCAGGCGATGAGCAGTTCTTC.

The V call is TRBV27, the J call TRBJ1-1; tentative D call: TRBD1 (5 bases). V was pared by 3 bases and J by 7 bases, with 12 bases between. CDR1 and CDR2 from the germline V gene are MNHEY and SMNVEV (reference sequence). The CDR3 extends over 13 amino acids. CDR3 DNA: TGTGCCAGCAGTTTGCAGGGTCTGAGTGAAGCTTTCTTT. This codes for CASSLQGLSEAFF.

The V gene is TRBV2, the J gene TRBJ1-5, with D perhaps matching TRBD1 (5 bases). V was clipped by 5 bases and J by 11 bases, with 22 bases between them. Per the germline V gene, CDR1 is SNHLY and CDR2 is FYNNEI. The CDR3 loop spans 15 amino acids. The CDR3 sequence: CASSKEGASLEAQHF. In nucleotides, the CDR3 is TGTGCCAGCAGTAAGGAAGGGGCCAGTCTAGAAGCCCAGCATTTT.

The V and J genes are TRBV6-6 and TRBJ2-1, with D uncertain. Germline V lookup: CDR1 MNHNY, CDR2 SVGAGI (reference sequence). Trimming left V 5 bases short and J 8 bases short, with 7 bases between. The CDR3 covers 11 residues. This chain's CDR3 is CASSRSHEQFF. CDR3 DNA sequence: TGTGCCAGCAGTAGGAGCCATGAGCAGTTCTTC.